One and the same sample provided the 18 T cell receptor beta chains below, sequenced in a study of T cell clonality in common variable immunodeficiency. Points from the study as a whole: In common variable immunodeficiency, TCR beta chains reportedly carried fewer deletions and N-nucleotide insertions.

The repertoire was sequenced with immunoSEQ multiplex PCR; TCRdb's copy has only in-frame clones and lacks some. Altogether roughly 14,000 clones were found in the sample, and no singletons occur. Which antigens these TCRs recognize remains unknown. Sequencing used peripheral blood mononuclear cells. The source of these receptors is a human donor with common variable immunodeficiency.

This clone has just a few counts. The CDR3 region is CASSWDGGEETQYF. Incomplete CDR3 DNA: TGTGCCAGCAGCTGGGACGGCGGGGAAGAGACC. The chain recombines TRBV2 with TRBJ2-5; TRBD2 is a possible D gene (6 bases). The read comes to an end 3 residues before the CDR3 does, leaving the germline J gene to fill in the end. The CDR3 has 14 residues. Trimming left V 6 bases short and J 3 bases short, with 14 bases between. The germline V gene encodes CDR1 SNHLY and CDR2 FYNNEI.

In its sample, this clone was seen many times. From the germline J gene comes the end of the CDR3, since the read stops 3 residues before it. The J gene is TRBJ2-1, the V gene TRBV10-3, with TRBD2 matching 7 bases. V lost 6 bases and J lost 5; bases outside the gene matches: 7. The CDR3 is made up of 14 amino acids. Looked up from germline, CDR1 is ENHRY and CDR2 is SYGVKD. The CDR3 protein is CAIRDRDYHNEQFF. The DNA read from the CDR3 is TGTGCCATCAGAGACCGGGACTACCACAATGAG.

This clone came up many times. The CDR3 goes on 3 residues after the read ends, and that part is filled in from the germline J gene. The chain combines TRBV5-1 with TRBJ2-3, with D uncertain. This CDR3 comprises 14 residues. V gave up 3 bases and J gave up 4 bases, with 12 bases separating them. Per germline, CDR1 SGHRS and CDR2 YFSETQ. The CDR3 sequence: CASSSVLSADTQYF. The DNA read from the CDR3 is TGCGCCAGCAGCTCCGTCCTTTCTGCAGATACG. Full variable domain (missing parts from reference TRBV5-1 and TRBJ2-3): KAGVTQTPRYLIKTRGQQVTLSCSPISGHRSVSWYQQTPGQGLQFLFEYFSETQRNKGNFPGRFSGRQFSNSRSEMNVSTLELGDSALYLCASSSVLSADTQYFGPGTRLTVL.

The CDR3: CASSLGGRDYGYTF. CDR3 DNA (partial): TGTGCCAGCAGCTTAGGGGGGCGGGACTATGGC. The chain recombines TRBV7-2 with TRBJ1-2; the D gene is possibly TRBD1 (6 bases). The read comes to an end 3 residues before the CDR3 does, leaving the germline J gene to fill in the end. CDR1 is SGHTA, CDR2 FQGNSA, per germline. Trimming removed 1 base at V and 3 bases at J, with 9 bases between. The CDR3 is 14 residues long.

A few counts support this clone. The read is 3 residues too short to cover the CDR3 end, so that end is filled in from the germline J gene. The V gene is TRBV18, the J gene TRBJ2-2; 9 bases map to TRBD1. V lost 2 bases, J lost 0 bases, and 4 bases stayed unmatched. CDR3 size: 17 residues. CDR1 and CDR2 (germline): KGHSH, LQKENI. CDR3 bases read: TGTGCCAGCTCACCAAGGGGACAGGGAACGAACACCGGGGAG. Protein product: CASSPRGQGTNTGE. The full CDR3 protein is CASSPRGQGTNTGELFF.

Note on this clone: The read finishes 3 residues shy of the CDR3 end, and the germline J gene is used to complete it. The chain links TRBV18 to TRBJ2-7; D is uncertain. The ends were cut back, 2 bases at V and 2 bases at J, with 16 bases in the middle. This CDR3 is built from 16 residues. Germline lookup yields CDR1 KGHSH and CDR2 LQKENI. The CDR3 reads CASSPSPSQGPYEQYF. CDR3 DNA, as far as it was read: TGTGCCAGCTCACCATCTCCTTCCCAAGGGCCCTACGAG.

There are many counts of this clone. The read halts 3 residues ahead of the CDR3 end, with the missing end drawn from the germline J gene. The chain combines TRBV5-1 with TRBJ2-3; D may be TRBD1 (6 bases). Trimming took 2 bases from V and 2 from J, leaving 9 bases between them. The CDR3 sequence is 14 residues long. Germline V CDR1 and CDR2: SGHRS, YFSETQ. The CDR3 here is CASSLQGFTDTQYF. CDR3 DNA, as far as it was read: TGCGCCAGCAGCTTACAGGGCTTCACAGATACG. The complete variable domain, with remaining parts taken from reference TRBV5-1 and TRBJ2-3, reads KAGVTQTPRYLIKTRGQQVTLSCSPISGHRSVSWYQQTPGQGLQFLFEYFSETQRNKGNFPGRFSGRQFSNSRSEMNVSTLELGDSALYLCASSLQGFTDTQYFGPGTRLTVL.

About this clone: The junction departs from germline at one end; a sequencing error may be responsible. The sequenced fragment ends 3 residues before the CDR3 boundary, so the rest is inferred from the germline J gene. The genes are TRBV7-9 and TRBJ1-4; D gene ambiguous. CDR3 size: 12 residues. Germline loops: CDR1 SEHNR, CDR2 FQNEAQ (reference sequence). Here the CDR3 reads CSSSPGQLPLFF. The sequenced CDR3 bases are TGTTCCAGCAGCCCTGGGCAGCTCCCA.

In this sample, this clone turned up a few times. Read sequence stops 3 residues before the CDR3 end, and the germline J gene provides the missing end. The chain combines TRBV19 with TRBJ1-1, with a weak D call TRBD1 (6 bases). This CDR3 has 16 residues. V gave up 3 bases and J gave up 2 bases, with 16 bases separating them. In germline, CDR1 is LNHDA, CDR2 SQIVND (reference sequence). The part of the CDR3 DNA that was read is TGTGCCAGTAGTATCGGCCGTTGGACAGTAAACACTGAA. This encodes CASSIGRWTVNTE. The entire CDR3 protein reads CASSIGRWTVNTEAFF.

To note about this clone: The missing CDR3 end, 3 residues past where the read stops, is filled in from the germline J gene. The J gene is TRBJ2-5, the V gene TRBV13; D perhaps matches TRBD1 (6 bases). Deletions cut 5 bases from V and 1 base from J, with 11 bases between. The germline CDR1 and CDR2 sequences are PRHDT and FYEKMQ (reference sequence). This CDR3 comprises 14 residues. The sequenced CDR3 bases are TGTGCCAGCAGCAAACAGGGATTCCAAGAGACC. The encoded protein is CASSKQGFQET. The full CDR3 reads CASSKQGFQETQYF. Based on the CDR3 plus reference TRBV13 and TRBJ2-5, the full variable domain is AAGVIQSPRHLIKEKRETATLKCYPIPRHDTVYWYQQGPGQDPQFLISFYEKMQSDKGSIPDRFSAQQFSDYHSELNMSSLELGDSALYFCASSKQGFQETQYFGPGTRLLVL.

In regard to this clone: The observed sequence ends 3 residues before the CDR3 terminus, with the missing tail filled in from the germline J gene. V gene TRBV7-9 combines with J gene TRBJ1-5, with 10 positions matching TRBD1. V lost 5 bases, J lost 5 bases, and 6 bases stayed unmatched. Germline CDR1 SEHNR, CDR2 FQNEAQ (reference sequence). The length of the CDR3 is 15 residues. CDR3 protein: CASSDDRGLHQPQHF. The CDR3 bases that were read are TGTGCCAGCAGCGATGACAGGGGGCTTCATCAGCCC.

With regard to this clone: The read falls 3 residues short of the CDR3 end, and the missing part is taken from the germline J gene. The V and J genes are TRBV7-9 and TRBJ2-7; tentatively, D is TRBD1 (6 bases). Germline V CDR1 and CDR2: SEHNR, FQNEAQ (reference sequence). The CDR3 length is 12 residues. Trimming pared 10 bases from V and 3 bases from J, leaving 13 bases between. The CDR3 bases that were read are TGTGCCATCGCACAGGGAAGCTACGAG. Amino acid sequence: CAIAQGSYE. The full CDR3 is CAIAQGSYEQYF.

This clone was counted only a few times. The CDR3 is cut off 3 residues early in the read; its end comes from the germline J gene. The chain uses TRBV5-5 and TRBJ1-1, with D perhaps matching TRBD1 (6 bases). Per the germline V gene, CDR1 is SGHKS and CDR2 is YYEKEE (reference sequence). This CDR3 comprises 14 residues. With 3 bases removed from V and 6 bases from J, the gap between germline ends came to 15 bases. The DNA read from the CDR3 is TGTGCCAGCAGCTCCCCCACAGGGAGGGCTGAA. Encoded protein: CASSSPTGRAE. The whole CDR3 protein is CASSSPTGRAEAFF.

In this sample, this clone turned up a few times. The CDR3 end lies 3 residues beyond the end of the read and is filled in from the germline J gene. The chain recombines TRBV19 with TRBJ1-1; D possibly corresponds to TRBD1 (6 bases). In germline, CDR1 is LNHDA, CDR2 SQIVND (reference sequence). The CDR3 contains 14 residues. The germline V and J ends were trimmed by 7 bases and 1 base, with 13 bases remaining between them. CDR3 region: CASTPRTANTEAFF. The covered CDR3 bases are TGTGCCAGTACCCCCCGGACAGCGAACACTGAA. Full variable domain (remainder filled in from reference TRBV19 and TRBJ1-1): DGGITQSPKYLFRKEGQNVTLSCEQNLNHDAMYWYRQDPGQGLRLIYYSQIVNDFQKGDIAEGYSVSREKKESFPLTVTSAQKNPTAFYLCASTPRTANTEAFFGQGTRLTVV.

As for this clone: From the germline J gene comes the end of the CDR3, since the read stops 3 residues before it. The chain has TRBV19 and TRBJ2-5; 11 bases align to TRBD1. CDR1 is LNHDA, CDR2 SQIVND, per germline (reference sequence). V shed 3 bases and J 2 bases; nucleotides not matched to a gene: 8. CDR3 size: 17 residues. CDR3 residues: CASSIWTGGVSQETQYF. The DNA read from the CDR3 is TGTGCCAGTAGTATCTGGACAGGGGGCGTAAGTCAAGAGACC.

As regards this clone: The DNA ends 3 residues before the CDR3 does, and the rest of the CDR3 is filled in from the germline J gene. This chain connects TRBV19 to TRBJ2-5, with no clear D. Per germline, CDR1 LNHDA and CDR2 SQIVND (reference sequence). This CDR3 is 15 amino acids long. V gave up 5 bases and J gave up 4 bases, with 17 bases separating them. Incomplete CDR3 DNA: TGTGCCAGTAGTGCAACTGTTACGGCAGGAGAGACC. Its protein product is CASSATVTAGET. The whole CDR3 reads CASSATVTAGETQYF.

About this clone: From the germline J gene comes the end of the CDR3, since the read stops 3 residues before it. The chain uses TRBV6-2 or TRBV6-3 and TRBJ1-2; 9 nucleotides match TRBD1. This CDR3 is built from 12 residues. J gave up 5 bases and V 8 bases, and 3 bases lay outside the gene matches. Per the germline V gene, CDR1 is MNHEY and CDR2 is SVGEGT. CDR3 bases read: TGTGCCAGCGACAGGGGGGATTATGGC. Translating it yields CASDRGDYG. In full, the CDR3 reads CASDRGDYGYTF.

This clone was recorded a few times. The read ends 3 residues shy of where the CDR3 ends; the end is completed using the germline J gene. The rearrangement uses TRBV18 and TRBJ2-7; 10 bases match TRBD2. After removal of 3 bases from V and 5 bases from J, the junction contained 7 bases not matched to a gene. CDR3 length: 15 residues. Germline loops: CDR1 KGHSH, CDR2 LQKENI. The CDR3 spells CASSPPSGSRHEQYF. The CDR3 bases that were read are TGTGCCAGCTCACCCCCTAGCGGGAGTCGCCACGAG. The variable domain in full, completed from reference TRBV18 and TRBJ2-7, reads NAGVMQNPRHLVRRRGQEARLRCSPMKGHSHVYWYRQLPEEGLKFMVYLQKENIIDESGMPKERFSAEFPKEGPSILRIQQVVRGDSAAYFCASSPPSGSRHEQYFGPGTRLTVT.